These T cell receptor beta chains were read from a single sample in a study of T-cell memory formation after mild COVID-19. MiXCR was run by TCRdb on the 5' RACE reads, yielding one entry per CDR3 protein. This sample carries approximately 390,000 distinct CDR3 sequences, approximately 15% of them seen once, and the ten largest clones take about a fifth. Sequencing was carried out using PBMCs or a T cell subset sorted from them (not recorded which). The receptors originated from a young man who had mild COVID-19 (a few samples of this study predate the infection). Cell type and time point are not known. Each CDR3 is given with its conserved first and last residue. Each record gives: V gene, J gene, clone size, D gene, CDR3 DNA, CDR3 protein. A D gene is named only where the DNA matches it firmly. Rows may omit the clone size; those that give it use once, few, many or a size class.

>TRBV4-1|TRBJ2-7|.|.
TGCGCCAGCAGCCAAGATCGGGGAACCAATTCCTACGAGCAGTACTTC
CASSQDRGTNSYEQYF
>TRBV5-1|TRBJ2-3|.|.
TGCGCCAGCAGCTTGGGCACCTCGACTCTCACAGATACGCAGTATTTT
CASSLGTSTLTDTQYF
>TRBV7-2|TRBJ1-6|few|TRBD1
TGTGCCAGCAGCTTGAACAGGGGAGGAAATAATTCACCCCTCCACTTT
CASSLNRGGNNSPLHF
>TRBV10-3|TRBJ2-5|many|.
TGTGCCATCACGAAAGACAGAGAAGAGACCCAGTACTTC
CAITKDREETQYF
>TRBV18|TRBJ1-2|few|.
TGTGCCAGCTCACCCCTGGGCGCAATTTTCGATGGCTACACCTTC
CASSPLGAIFDGYTF
>TRBV5-1|TRBJ2-5|.|.
TGCGCCAGCAGCTTTCTGCCAGGGACATTCAAGGAGACCCAGTACTTC
CASSFLPGTFKETQYF
>TRBV6-2/TRBV6-3|TRBJ1-6|.|.
TGTGCCAGCAGTTACTCGCCAGGGAGTCTAAATTCACCCCTCCACTTT
CASSYSPGSLNSPLHF
>TRBV19|TRBJ2-1|few|TRBD1
TGTGCCAGTAGTATTTACAGGGGGCCCTCCAATGAGCAGTTCTTC
CASSIYRGPSNEQFF
>TRBV11-2|TRBJ2-5|few|.
TGTGCCAGCAGCTCTATGTCGGGGCCCGGTAATTTGGAGACCCAGTACTTC
CASSSMSGPGNLETQYF
>TRBV12-3/TRBV12-4|TRBJ2-7|.|.
TGTGCCAGCACGGCGACGGGGTACGAGCAGTACTTC
CASTATGYEQYF
>TRBV12-3/TRBV12-4|TRBJ1-1|few|.
TGTGCCAGCTCACCGCGAGGGTCCACTGAAGCTTTCTTT
CASSPRGSTEAFF
>TRBV12-3/TRBV12-4|TRBJ2-5|.|.
TGTGCCAGCAGCCCGGGCCTCCCGGAGACCCAGTACTTC
CASSPGLPETQYF
>TRBV7-6|TRBJ2-2|.|.
TGTGCCAGCAGCTCGGCTGGACCGAACACCGGGGAGCTGTTTTTT
CASSSAGPNTGELFF
>TRBV6-2/TRBV6-3|TRBJ2-3|few|.
TGTGCCAGCAGTTATCGAGCGGCAGCAGATACGCAGTATTTT
CASSYRAAADTQYF
>TRBV5-6|TRBJ2-7|few|TRBD1
TGTGCCAGCAGCTCCCCCGGGACAGGGATCTACGAGCAGTACTTC
CASSSPGTGIYEQYF
>TRBV5-1|TRBJ2-1|few|.
TGCGCCAGCAGCTTGGGTGACGGGTACAATGAGCAGTTCTTC
CASSLGDGYNEQFF
>TRBV6-2/TRBV6-3|TRBJ2-3|.|.
TGTGCCAGCAGGGATCATAGCGGACCCACAGATACGCAGTATTTT
CASRDHSGPTDTQYF